Below, 7 T cell receptor beta chains from the same sample are listed, as sequenced in a study of T cells after yellow fever vaccination. One entry per CDR3 protein results from TCRdb running MiXCR on the 5' RACE reads. This table holds about 350,000 distinct CDR3 sequences, around 8.1% found once. The material was PBMCs, obtained roughly seven weeks after the first yellow fever vaccination. The receptors were sampled from a man younger than 35 who received the YFV17D yellow fever vaccine.

Ten or more counts support this clonotype. J is TRBJ1-1 and V is TRBV5-5; D is ambiguous. Deletions cut 4 bases from V and 4 bases from J, with 14 bases between. The CDR3 has 14 amino acids. The germline V gene encodes CDR1 SGHKS and CDR2 YYEKEE (reference sequence). The CDR3 is CASSANGYGTEAFF. The CDR3 DNA reads as TGTGCCAGCAGCGCTAACGGGTACGGCACTGAAGCTTTCTTT.

This chain uses TRBV27 with TRBJ1-6, with D maybe TRBD1 (6 bases). CDR1 is MNHEY and CDR2 is SMNVEV in the germline V gene (reference sequence). The germline V and J ends were trimmed by 3 bases and 12 bases, with 12 bases remaining between them. The CDR3 sequence is 13 residues long. The CDR3 DNA follows: TGTGCCAGCAGTTTCGGGGACATCCAACCCCTCCACTTT. This codes for CASSFGDIQPLHF.

This clonotype was detected only a few times. The chain carries TRBV27 and TRBJ2-1; D gene unclear. This CDR3 has 13 residues. Germline loops: CDR1 MNHEY, CDR2 SMNVEV (reference sequence). Trimming removed 10 bases at V and 9 bases at J, with 19 bases between. The CDR3 here is CATQSPTRLEQFF. CDR3 nucleotide sequence: TGTGCCACACAATCCCCGACGAGGCTTGAGCAGTTCTTC.

The rearrangement joins TRBV11-2 to TRBJ2-5; D uncertain. The CDR3 consists of 15 residues. Trimming shortened V by 1 base and J by 4 bases, and 13 bases separated the two germline ends. CDR1 is SGHAT, CDR2 FQNNGV, per germline. This chain's CDR3 is CASSLVGASGETQYF. CDR3 nucleotides: TGTGCCAGCAGCTTAGTTGGCGCTTCTGGAGAGACCCAGTACTTC.

This clonotype occurred a few times. This chain joins TRBV12-3 or TRBV12-4 and TRBJ2-3, with 8 nucleotides matching TRBD2. V lost 4 bases to trimming and J lost 6 bases; unmatched junction nucleotides: 9. The CDR3 contains 15 residues. The CDR3 here is CASSYGTSRADTQYF. Here the CDR3 DNA reads TGTGCCAGCAGTTACGGGACTAGTCGGGCGGATACGCAGTATTTT.

This clonotype was detected a few times. The rearrangement joins TRBV20-1 to TRBJ2-5; a weak D match, TRBD1 (6 bases). CDR1 is DFQATT, CDR2 SNEGSKA, per germline (reference sequence). This CDR3 contains 14 residues. V was trimmed by 1 base and J by 4 bases, leaving 13 bases between them. The chain's CDR3 is CSARGSGRGETQYF. The CDR3 bases are TGCAGTGCTAGAGGGAGTGGCAGGGGAGAGACCCAGTACTTC.

As regards this clonotype: At one end the junction does not follow the germline gene, possibly because of a read error. The CDR3 sequence: CASSQGGREKYF. The DNA of the CDR3 is TGCGCCAGCAGCCAAGGGGGACGCGAGAAGTACTTC. This chain joins TRBV4-1 and TRBJ2-7; D may be TRBD1 or TRBD2 (5 bases each). CDR1 and CDR2 (germline): MGHRA, YSYEKL. CDR3 length equals 12 residues.